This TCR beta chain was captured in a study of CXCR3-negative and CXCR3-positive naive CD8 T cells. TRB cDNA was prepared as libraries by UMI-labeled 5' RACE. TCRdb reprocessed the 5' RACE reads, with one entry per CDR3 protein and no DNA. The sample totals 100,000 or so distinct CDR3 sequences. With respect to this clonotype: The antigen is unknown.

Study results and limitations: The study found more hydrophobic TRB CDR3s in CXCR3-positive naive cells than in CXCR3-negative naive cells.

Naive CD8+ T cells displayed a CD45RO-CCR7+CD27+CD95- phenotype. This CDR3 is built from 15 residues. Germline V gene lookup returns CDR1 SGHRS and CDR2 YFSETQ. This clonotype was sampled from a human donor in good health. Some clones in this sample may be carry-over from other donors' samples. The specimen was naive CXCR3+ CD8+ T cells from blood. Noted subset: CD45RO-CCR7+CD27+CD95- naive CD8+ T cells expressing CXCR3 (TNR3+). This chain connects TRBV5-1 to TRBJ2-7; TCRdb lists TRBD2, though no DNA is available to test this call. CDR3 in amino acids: CASSLDVAGLYEQYF.